The 16 T cell receptor beta chains below all came from one sample that was sequenced in a study of cytomegalovirus exposure and HLA in healthy donors. PCR amplification relied on 60 Vbeta primers (plus 13 Jbeta primers). Sequenced by immunoSEQ multiplex PCR; TCRdb stores in-frame clones only, minus some. The sample has 150,000 or so clones, around three quarters seen once. What was sequenced was PBMCs. The receptors here all came from a middle-aged man in good health and CMV-seronegative.

V usage is TRBV28 and J usage is TRBJ2-3; TRBD2 matches at 7 bases. Looked up from germline, CDR1 is MDHEN and CDR2 is SYDVKM. V gave up 3 bases and J gave up 1 base; unmatched junction bases: 10. CDR3 length: 17 amino acids. The CDR3 DNA reads TGTGCCAGCAGTTTCAGTCTCGCGGGAGTAGGCACAGATACGCAGTATTTT. It specifies CASSFSLAGVGTDTQYF.

The chain has TRBV4-1 and TRBJ1-1; 8 bases line up with TRBD1. The junction had 4 bases not matched to a gene; V was cut back by 3 bases and J by 4 bases. Germline CDR1 MGHRA, CDR2 YSYEKL. This CDR3 comprises 14 residues. Written as DNA, the CDR3 is TGCGCCAGCAGCCAGACAGGGGAGATCACTGAAGCTTTCTTT. As protein: CASSQTGEITEAFF.

The V gene is TRBV5-1, the J gene TRBJ1-1, with D tentatively TRBD1 (5 bases). This CDR3 region has 15 residues. The germline gives CDR1 SGHRS, CDR2 YFSETQ. V was pared by 4 bases and J by 1 base, with 14 bases between. This chain's CDR3 is CASSPGGGPNTEAFF. The CDR3 region has the DNA TGCGCCAGCAGCCCGGGCGGGGGTCCGAACACTGAAGCTTTCTTT.

The count of this clone is one. The rearrangement links TRBV10-2 to TRBJ2-3, with TRBD1 matching 8 bases. The germline V gene encodes CDR1 WSHSY and CDR2 SAAADI. CDR3 size: 14 residues. The V and J ends lost 7 bases and 4 bases, in that order; junction bases with no gene match: 7. The CDR3 reads CASILTGVADTQYF. The CDR3 bases are TGCGCCAGCATCCTGACAGGGGTCGCAGATACGCAGTATTTT.

The chain carries TRBV5-1 and TRBJ2-2; TRBD1 aligns across 8 bases. The germline V gene encodes CDR1 SGHRS and CDR2 YFSETQ. This CDR3 comprises 16 residues. Germline trimming cut 0 bases from V and 5 bases from J; bases unmatched to any gene: 6. CDR3 amino acids: CASSLGVGTGTGELFF. As DNA, the CDR3 is TGCGCCAGCAGCTTGGGAGTCGGGACAGGTACCGGGGAGCTGTTTTTT. Complete variable domain (other parts from reference TRBV5-1 and TRBJ2-2): KAGVTQTPRYLIKTRGQQVTLSCSPISGHRSVSWYQQTPGQGLQFLFEYFSETQRNKGNFPGRFSGRQFSNSRSEMNVSTLELGDSALYLCASSLGVGTGTGELFFGEGSRLTVL.

This clone was seen only a few times. The V call is TRBV9, the J call TRBJ2-1, with TRBD2 matching over 8 bases. This CDR3 spans 15 amino acids. V shed 0 bases, J shed 4 bases, and the junction held 3 bases outside the gene matches. Germline values: CDR1 SGDLS, CDR2 YYNGEE. In DNA form, the CDR3 reads TGTGCCAGCAGCGTAGCGGGAGGGCGGTACAATGAGCAGTTCTTC. This codes for CASSVAGGRYNEQFF.

This clone was detected a few times. This sequence joins TRBV10-2 and TRBJ2-7; 9 bases are a match to TRBD2. The CDR3 contains 16 residues. The junction had 4 bases not matched to a gene; V was cut back by 0 bases and J by 1 base. The V gene's germline CDR1 is WSHSY and CDR2 SAAADI. CDR3 DNA sequence: TGCGCCAGCAGTGAGTCGCGCGGGAGGGTATCCTACGAGCAGTACTTC. Translation: CASSESRGRVSYEQYF.

The chain is built from TRBV6-4 and TRBJ2-7, with 15 bases aligning to TRBD2. The junction had 14 bases not matched to a gene; V was cut back by 2 bases and J by 0 bases. This CDR3 spans 21 amino acids. Germline V gene lookup returns CDR1 MRHNA and CDR2 SNTAGT. CDR3 region: CASSDRHSPGLAGGISYEQYV. The CDR3 DNA sequence: TGTGCCAGCAGTGACCGGCACAGTCCGGGACTAGCGGGAGGTATCTCCTACGAGCAGTACGTC.

The chain joins TRBV6-1 to TRBJ1-2; D unclear. The V end was cut by 6 bases, the J end by 8 bases, with 16 bases between. The CDR3 covers 13 residues. Germline V gene sequence: CDR1 MNHNS, CDR2 SASEGT. CDR3 loop: CASSSRPGGGYTF. CDR3 sequence (DNA): TGTGCCAGCAGCTCCCGCCCTGGAGGAGGCTACACCTTC.

The chain links TRBV13 to TRBJ2-5; no reliable D call. V was cut by 0 bases and J by 4 bases, with 6 bases left in between. The CDR3 is 13 residues long. Germline V CDR1 and CDR2: PRHDT, FYEKMQ (reference sequence). The CDR3 sequence is CASSLGLVETQYF. In DNA form, the CDR3 reads TGTGCCAGCAGCTTAGGTCTCGTAGAGACCCAGTACTTC.

This clone occurred a few times. The DNA for the CDR3 is TGTGCCAGCAACGGACAGGGCTATAACTATGGCTACACCTTC. It codes for CASNGQGYNYGYTF. This chain joins TRBV28 and TRBJ1-2, with 8 bases lining up with TRBD1. From germline, CDR1 is MDHEN and CDR2 SYDVKM. This CDR3 region has 14 residues. The V and J ends lost 7 bases and 1 base, in that order; junction bases with no gene match: 5.

This clone was found a few times. The J gene is TRBJ2-7, the V gene TRBV19, with 7 bases that match TRBD2. J was trimmed by 0 bases and V by 4 bases; bases with no gene match: 9. In germline, CDR1 is LNHDA, CDR2 SQIVND (reference sequence). CDR3 size: 16 residues. CDR3 sequence (DNA): TGTGCCAGTAGTACCCGACTAGCTCTTAACTCCTACGAGCAGTACTTC. It specifies CASSTRLALNSYEQYF.

DNA of the CDR3: TGTGCCAGCAGTCACGGACTAGCGGGAGAGGGATGGGTGCAGTATTTT. It is translated as CASSHGLAGEGWVQYF. The V and J genes are TRBV27 and TRBJ2-3; 13 bases align to TRBD2. CDR1 is MNHEY and CDR2 is SMNVEV in the germline V gene (reference sequence). V dropped 5 bases and J dropped 11; count of bases not matched to a gene: 13. The CDR3 length is 16 residues.

This clone has a handful of counts. The gene calls are TRBV28 and TRBJ2-4; D is unclear. This CDR3 spans 15 amino acids. V shed 3 bases and J shed 0 bases, with 9 bases lying between them. Germline V gene lookup returns CDR1 MDHEN and CDR2 SYDVKM. CDR3 protein: CASSLGSLAKNIQYF. The CDR3 DNA sequence: TGTGCCAGCAGTTTGGGCAGTCTAGCCAAAAACATTCAGTACTTC.

This chain uses TRBV27 with TRBJ2-3, with 8 positions matching TRBD1. CDR1 is MNHEY, CDR2 SMNVEV, per germline (reference sequence). V dropped 4 bases and J dropped 1; count of bases not matched to a gene: 10. This CDR3 contains 17 residues. The CDR3 region is CASSSNSGGWGTDTQYF. The CDR3 DNA reads TGTGCCAGCAGTTCCAACTCAGGGGGCTGGGGCACAGATACGCAGTATTTT.

This clone was counted once. The V and J genes are TRBV5-1 and TRBJ1-6, with 8 nucleotides matching TRBD1. Germline V gives CDR1 SGHRS, CDR2 YFSETQ. This CDR3 has 14 amino acids. V shed 5 bases and J 8 bases; nucleotides not matched to a gene: 6. The CDR3: CASRVDRGYSPLHF. CDR3 DNA: TGCGCCAGCAGGGTCGACAGGGGTTATTCACCCCTCCACTTT.